This T cell receptor beta chain was captured in a study of spatial heterogeneity in lung cancer. Whole-study context: Consistent detection of more beta-chain than alpha-chain sequences was observed.

The time point here: sample taken at primary tumor resection. Sequencing was performed on whole RNA extracted from tumor and nontumor lung tissue, or from frozen PBMC, and the material was left unsorted. This clonotype was observed at least ten times. Antigen specificity is unknown. The CDR3 loop spans 13 amino acids. Trimming took 6 bases from V and 2 from J, leaving 11 bases between them. The study tagged each TCR cDNA molecule with a unique molecular identifier. MiXCR, applied by TCRdb to the 5' RACE reads, yields one record per CDR3 protein. This table has 20,000 to 30,000 distinct CDR3 sequences, under 10% appearing once. Study-wide findings and caveats: For expanded intratumoral alpha and beta TCRs, counts tracked tumor mutation counts. Among tumor T cells, estimated coverage was about 7% for alpha chains and approximately 13% for beta chains.

This sequence was found in a male donor with early-stage non-small cell lung cancer. Sequenced here: lung tumor tissue, sampled at surgery. The chain has TRBV12-3 or TRBV12-4 and TRBJ2-7; TRBD1 might be the D (5 bases). DNA for the CDR3: TGTGCCAGCAGCCTTGGGGCAACCTACGAGCAGTACTTC. Translating it yields CASSLGATYEQYF.